The 7 T cell receptor beta chains presented below share a single source sample, sequenced in a study of post-analysis software for immune sequencing data. Study observations and caveats: Relative to controls, patients had a handful of TRBV segments at higher frequency, with TRBV5-6, TRBV5-1 and TRBV20-1 among these.

No cognate antigen is known for these TCRs. Incorporated into the TCR beta cDNA libraries were unique molecular identifiers, which served to reduce PCR and sequencing biases. TCRdb fed the PCR reads into MiXCR, producing one record per CDR3 protein. The table lists a few hundred thousand distinct CDR3 sequences, 36% of them singletons. Material for sequencing was blood. The source is a girl aged 5 to 17 with multiple sclerosis.

This chain joins TRBV24-1 and TRBJ2-3; D gene uncertain. The CDR3 runs 16 residues. Trimming took off 1 base at V and 5 bases at J, with 15 bases between the two ends. CDR1 and CDR2 (germline): KGHDR, SFDVKD. The CDR3 spells CATSDFPDKVGDTQYF. CDR3 sequence (DNA): TGTGCCACCAGTGATTTCCCTGACAAGGTGGGAGATACGCAGTATTTT.

There are many counts of this clonotype. The V and J genes are TRBV29-1 and TRBJ2-1; tentative D call: TRBD2 (6 bases). CDR3 length equals 14 residues. V was pared by 8 bases and J by 5 bases, with 19 bases between. Looked up from germline, CDR1 is SQVTM and CDR2 is ANQGSEA. Here the CDR3 reads CSLGEAASHNEQFF. DNA of the CDR3: TGCAGCCTTGGGGAGGCCGCTTCGCACAATGAGCAGTTCTTC.

A remark on this clonotype: A much larger clone is a single base away; this may be a read error. The chain couples TRBV18 to TRBJ1-2; TRBD1 is a possible D gene (5 bases). V was clipped by 3 bases and J by 7 bases, with 12 bases between them. The CDR3 is made up of 13 amino acids. CDR1 KGHSH and CDR2 LQKENI come from the germline V gene. Written as DNA, the CDR3 is TGTGCCAGCTCACCGGACATGGTCGGTGGCTACACCTTC. Residues: CASSPDMVGGYTF.

This clonotype occurred a few times. This may arise from a read error, as a much more abundant clone is one base away. The rearrangement uses TRBV9 and TRBJ2-3; D may be TRBD2 (6 bases). Trimming stripped 2 bases from V and 0 bases from J, with 16 bases between. This CDR3 region has 17 residues. From germline, CDR1 is SGDLS and CDR2 YYNGEE. The CDR3 nucleotides read TGTGCCAGCAGCGTTTTGGACGGGGGTTCTAGCACAGATACGCAGTATTTT. Its translation is CASSVLDGGSSTDTQYF.

A few counts support this clonotype. The chain couples TRBV27 to TRBJ1-3; weak D call: TRBD1 (5 bases). The V gene lost 5 bases and the J gene lost 7 bases, with 21 bases spanning the gap. Germline CDR1 and CDR2: MNHEY and SMNVEV (reference sequence). The CDR3 has 16 amino acids. The CDR3 loop is CASSPFGTAKPNTIYF. The CDR3 nucleotides are TGTGCCAGCAGTCCATTCGGGACGGCCAAACCGAACACCATATATTTT.

Note on this clonotype: A much larger clonotype is one base distant, so this may be a read error. V gene TRBV28 combines with J gene TRBJ2-1; no reliable D call. The CDR3 contains 11 residues. Germline values: CDR1 MDHEN, CDR2 SYDVKM. The CDR3 sequence: CASTVDKEQFF. The DNA for the CDR3 is TGTGCCAGCACCGTAGACAAAGAGCAGTTCTTC. Full variable domain (remainder filled in from reference TRBV28 and TRBJ2-1): DVKVTQSSRYLVKRTGEKVFLECVQDMDHENMFWYRQDPGLGLRLIYFSYDVKMKEKGDIPEGYSVSREKKERFSLILESASTNQTSMYLCASTVDKEQFFGPGTRLTVL.

This clonotype was seen ten or more times. The V and J genes are TRBV5-1 and TRBJ2-5; 7 bases fit TRBD2. The ends lost 3 bases at V and 1 base at J; junction bases unmatched: 6. The CDR3 spans 15 residues. Germline V gene data show CDR1 as SGHRS and CDR2 as YFSETQ. The CDR3 is CASSSYSGPQETQYF. The CDR3 DNA reads TGCGCCAGCAGCTCCTATAGCGGGCCCCAAGAGACCCAGTACTTC.